Shown below are 22 T cell receptor beta chains from a single sample sequenced in a study of regulatory T cells in long-lasting Graves disease. Arm-PCR of CDR3 regions with iRepertoire HTBI primers generated TCR beta libraries. TCRdb re-called the multiplex PCR reads with MiXCR, one entry per CDR3 protein. Of 450,000 or so distinct CDR3 sequences in the sample, less than 25% were seen once. Regarding time point: persistent/refractory GD, antithyroid drugs over 5 years with positive TRAb. RNA extracted from PBMCs served as the sequencing template. The sample was peripheral blood mononuclear cells (PBMCs), taken when the disease was refractory, from a patient treated with antithyroid drugs. These receptors all stem from a female donor with Graves disease.

The chain uses TRBV7-8 and TRBJ2-7, with D tentatively TRBD1 or TRBD2 (6 bases each). The CDR3 spans 13 residues. Trimming left V 5 bases short and J 7 bases short, with 15 bases between. Germline V gene data show CDR1 as SGHVS and CDR2 as FQNEAQ. The CDR3 reads CASSLRQAGEQYF. The DNA of the CDR3 is TGTGCCAGCAGCCTTCGACAGGCGGGGGAGCAGTACTTC.

Note on this clonotype: A much more abundant neighbour one base away suggests this may be a read error. This CDR3 is missing its conserved last phenylalanine or tryptophan, likely due to a read error. The chain employs TRBV11-2 and TRBJ1-3, with unresolved D. With 1 base removed from V and 4 bases from J, the gap between germline ends came to 8 bases. The CDR3 consists of 14 residues. From germline, CDR1 is SGHAT and CDR2 FQNNGV. The DNA for the CDR3 is TGTGCCAGCAGCTTAGGGAGACGGGGAAACACCATATATCTT. Translation gives CASSLGRRGNTIYL.

This clonotype was detected a few times. The chain carries TRBV5-4 and TRBJ2-4; 9 bases line up with TRBD1. The germline V gene has CDR1 SGHNT and CDR2 YYREEE (reference sequence). J lost 8 bases, V lost 4 bases, and 7 bases had no gene match. The CDR3 spans 14 residues. The CDR3 is CASSLQGAGDIQYF. DNA for the CDR3: TGTGCCAGCAGCCTACAGGGGGCGGGAGACATTCAGTACTTC.

On this clonotype: A far larger clone differs by one base, so this is likely a read error. This sequence joins TRBV2 and TRBJ2-4; 8 bases map to TRBD1. The J call could be wrong; TRBJ2-5 is a better fit for the DNA end. The CDR3 loop spans 15 amino acids. CDR1 and CDR2 from the germline V gene are SNHLY and FYNNEI. In nucleotides, the CDR3 is TGTGCCAACAGTGGCGACAGGGGTCCGACAGAGACCCAGTACTTC. Amino acids: CANSGDRGPTETQYF.

The rearrangement links TRBV5-8 to TRBJ1-1; the D gene is possibly TRBD1 (5 bases). Germline-derived CDR1 and CDR2 are SGHTS and YDEGEE. V lost 8 bases to trimming and J lost 5 bases, with 16 bases between them. CDR3 length: 13 amino acids. The CDR3 sequence: CARKRDPTTEAFF. In DNA form, the CDR3 reads TGTGCCAGGAAAAGGGACCCGACGACTGAAGCTTTCTTT.

This sequence joins TRBV3-1 and TRBJ1-1, with D perhaps matching TRBD1 (5 bases). Trimming cost V 1 base and J 2 bases, with 8 bases left between them. The CDR3 has 14 residues. Germline V gene sequence: CDR1 LGHDT, CDR2 YNNKEL (reference sequence). The CDR3 reads CASSQAGGNTEAFF. As DNA, the CDR3 is TGTGCCAGCAGCCAAGCGGGGGGAAACACTGAAGCTTTCTTT.

At least ten counts were recorded for this clonotype. The genes are TRBV2 and TRBJ1-4; D may be TRBD1 (5 bases). With 7 bases removed from V and 7 bases from J, the gap between germline ends came to 13 bases. CDR1 is SNHLY and CDR2 is FYNNEI in the germline V gene. There are 13 residues in the CDR3. The CDR3: CASIPGNGEKLFF. CDR3 sequence (DNA): TGTGCCAGCATACCAGGGAACGGTGAAAAACTGTTTTTT.

This clonotype was counted only a few times. The V and J genes are TRBV19 and TRBJ2-7; a possible D gene is TRBD2 (5 bases). From germline, CDR1 is LNHDA and CDR2 SQIVND (reference sequence). The CDR3 has 13 amino acids. V lost 6 bases and J lost 6, with 15 bases in between. CDR3 sequence: CASSPATAGEQYF. In nucleotides, the CDR3 is TGTGCCAGTAGCCCCGCGACGGCGGGCGAGCAGTACTTC. The full variable domain, completed using reference TRBV19 and TRBJ2-7, is DGGITQSPKYLFRKEGQNVTLSCEQNLNHDAMYWYRQDPGQGLRLIYYSQIVNDFQKGDIAEGYSVSREKKESFPLTVTSAQKNPTAFYLCASSPATAGEQYFGPGTRLTVT.

This clonotype has just a few counts. The gene calls are TRBV6-5 and TRBJ2-4; D not certain. The CDR3 totals 15 residues. Trimming left V 0 bases short and J 6 bases short, with 12 bases between. CDR1 is MNHEY and CDR2 is SVGAGI in the germline V gene. CDR3 DNA: TGTGCCAGCAGTTACTCGGGTTCATGGGGAAACATTCAGTACTTC. Amino acids: CASSYSGSWGNIQYF.

The table lists this clonotype with many counts. This chain connects TRBV3-1 to TRBJ2-5; D remains unclear. Per the germline V gene, CDR1 is LGHDT and CDR2 is YNNKEL (reference sequence). The CDR3 has 11 amino acids. The ends were cut back, 0 bases at V and 6 bases at J, with 2 bases in the middle. CDR3 nucleotides: TGTGCCAGCAGCCAAGAGCAGACCCAGTACTTC. Amino acid sequence: CASSQEQTQYF.

This clonotype was seen at least ten times. This chain joins TRBV6-1 and TRBJ1-1; 7 positions agree with TRBD1. This CDR3 is 14 amino acids long. The germline gives CDR1 MNHNS, CDR2 SASEGT. Losses at the gene ends were 6 bases for V and 4 bases for J; bases not matched to a gene: 8. For the CDR3, the DNA is TGTGCCAGCAGATCAAGGACAGGATTCACTGAAGCTTTCTTT. Its translation: CASRSRTGFTEAFF.

The chain uses TRBV6-2 or TRBV6-3 and TRBJ2-1; 11 positions agree with TRBD2. This CDR3 comprises 14 residues. Germline CDR1 MNHEY, CDR2 SVGEGT. V was clipped by 10 bases and J by 1 base; unmatched bases: 3. The CDR3 nucleotides are TGTGCCACAAGACTAGCGGGATCCTACAATGAGCAGTTCTTC. This translates into CATRLAGSYNEQFF.

Ten or more counts support this clonotype. This chain links TRBV29-1 with TRBJ1-1; D unclear. In germline, CDR1 is SQVTM, CDR2 ANQGSEA. V was trimmed by 3 bases and J by 4 bases, leaving 9 bases between them. The CDR3 spans 12 residues. The DNA of the CDR3 is TGCAGCGTTGACGTCTTTGGCACTGAAGCTTTCTTT. Its protein is CSVDVFGTEAFF.

The rearrangement joins TRBV20-1 to TRBJ2-1, with D hard to call. CDR1 is DFQATT, CDR2 SNEGSKA, per germline (reference sequence). The CDR3 totals 13 residues. V was trimmed by 3 bases and J by 7 bases, leaving 13 bases between them. The CDR3 DNA sequence: TGCAGTGCTAGTTCCCCATCGATGAATGAGCAGTTCTTC. It is translated as CSASSPSMNEQFF.

The genes are TRBV5-1 and TRBJ1-4; 9 bases map to TRBD1. J lost 8 bases, V lost 2 bases, and 16 bases had no gene match. Germline CDR1 reads SGHRS; CDR2 reads YFSETQ. The CDR3 loop spans 18 amino acids. The CDR3: CASSLVRSWGQGNEKLFF. CDR3 DNA sequence: TGCGCCAGCAGCTTAGTGCGAAGTTGGGGACAGGGAAACGAAAAACTGTTTTTT. The variable domain in full, with the rest retrieved from reference TRBV5-1 and TRBJ1-4, is KAGVTQTPRYLIKTRGQQVTLSCSPISGHRSVSWYQQTPGQGLQFLFEYFSETQRNKGNFPGRFSGRQFSNSRSEMNVSTLELGDSALYLCASSLVRSWGQGNEKLFFGSGTQLSVL.

Many counts were recorded for this clonotype. The chain recombines TRBV12-3 or TRBV12-4 with TRBJ2-3; D not resolved. The V end lost 1 base, the J end lost 3 bases, and 11 bases lay between the germline ends. This CDR3 contains 15 residues. This chain's CDR3 is CASSLVGFGTDTQYF. DNA of the CDR3: TGTGCCAGCAGTTTAGTCGGTTTCGGGACAGATACGCAGTATTTT.

The rearrangement links TRBV5-4 to TRBJ2-3; tentatively, D is TRBD1 (5 bases). Germline V gene data show CDR1 as SGHNT and CDR2 as YYREEE (reference sequence). Trimming removed 3 bases at V and 0 bases at J, with 14 bases between. The CDR3 is made up of 16 amino acids. CDR3 bases: TGTGCCAGCAGCTCCACAGGAAACTTCAGCACAGATACGCAGTATTTT. It codes for CASSSTGNFSTDTQYF. Complete variable domain (other parts from reference TRBV5-4 and TRBJ2-3): ETGVTQSPTHLIKTRGQQVTLRCSSQSGHNTVSWYQQALGQGPQFIFQYYREEENGRGNFPPRFSGLQFPNYSSELNVNALELDDSALYLCASSSTGNFSTDTQYFGPGTRLTVL.

The genes are TRBV6-2 or TRBV6-3 and TRBJ1-5; 7 bases are a match to TRBD1. Germline values: CDR1 MNHEY, CDR2 SVGEGT. This CDR3 has 17 residues. Germline trimming cut 6 bases from V and 0 bases from J; bases unmatched to any gene: 11. CDR3 sequence: CASSPGQLTHSNQPQHF. As DNA, the CDR3 is TGTGCCAGCAGCCCGGGACAGCTAACACATAGCAATCAGCCCCAGCATTTT.

This clonotype was recorded at least ten times. The J gene is TRBJ1-1, the V gene TRBV27; D is uncertain. Trimming stripped 4 bases from V and 4 bases from J, with 25 bases between. The CDR3 is 18 residues long. CDR1 and CDR2 from the germline V gene are MNHEY and SMNVEV (reference sequence). The CDR3 loop is CASSYYFIGLEAGTEAFF. The CDR3 DNA reads TGTGCCAGCAGTTACTATTTCATAGGGTTAGAGGCTGGCACTGAAGCTTTCTTT.

At least ten counts were recorded for this clonotype. This chain uses TRBV27 with TRBJ2-7; TRBD1 agrees at 11 bases. The V gene end was trimmed by 5 bases and the J gene end by 4 bases; junction bases not matched to a gene: 10. The CDR3 runs 16 residues. Germline-derived CDR1 and CDR2 are MNHEY and SMNVEV (reference sequence). The CDR3 reads CASSPTRTGGYYEQYF. The DNA of the CDR3 is TGTGCCAGCAGTCCTACCCGGACAGGGGGCTATTACGAGCAGTACTTC.

Ten or more counts support this clonotype. The chain employs TRBV28 and TRBJ2-7; D perhaps matches TRBD2 (7 bases). Trimming took off 7 bases at V and 6 bases at J, with 22 bases between the two ends. The CDR3 loop spans 15 amino acids. The germline V gene has CDR1 MDHEN and CDR2 SYDVKM. The CDR3 loop reads CASTSRGGPRSEQYF. CDR3 nucleotide sequence: TGTGCCAGCACCTCAAGGGGGGGTCCTCGAAGCGAGCAGTACTTC.

The V and J genes are TRBV29-1 and TRBJ2-7, with a possible D match to TRBD1 (5 bases). CDR3 length equals 12 residues. The V and J ends lost 7 bases and 2 bases respectively, with 12 bases between them. Germline V lookup: CDR1 SQVTM, CDR2 ANQGSEA. CDR3: CSGKDTPYEQYF. The CDR3 coding sequence is TGCAGCGGTAAGGACACCCCCTACGAGCAGTACTTC.